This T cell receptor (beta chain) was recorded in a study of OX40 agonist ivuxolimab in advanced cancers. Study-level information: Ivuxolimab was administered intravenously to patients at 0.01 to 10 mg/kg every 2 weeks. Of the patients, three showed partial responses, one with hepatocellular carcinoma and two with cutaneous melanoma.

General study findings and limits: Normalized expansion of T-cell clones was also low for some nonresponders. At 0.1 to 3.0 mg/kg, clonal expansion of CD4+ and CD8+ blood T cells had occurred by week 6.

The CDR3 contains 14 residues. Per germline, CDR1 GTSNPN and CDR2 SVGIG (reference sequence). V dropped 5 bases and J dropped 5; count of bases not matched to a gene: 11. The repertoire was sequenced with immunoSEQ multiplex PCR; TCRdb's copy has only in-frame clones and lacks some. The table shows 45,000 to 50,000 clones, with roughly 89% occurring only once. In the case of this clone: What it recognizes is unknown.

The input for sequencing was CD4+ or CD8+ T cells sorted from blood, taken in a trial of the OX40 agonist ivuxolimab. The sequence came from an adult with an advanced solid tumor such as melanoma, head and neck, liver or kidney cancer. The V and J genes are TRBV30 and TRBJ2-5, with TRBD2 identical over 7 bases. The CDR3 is CAWAREGLRETQYF. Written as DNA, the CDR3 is TGTGCCTGGGCGAGGGAGGGCCTCCGGGAGACCCAGTACTTC.